What follows describes a single T cell receptor beta chain. The antigen remains undetermined. The data stem from a study of cytomegalovirus exposure and HLA in healthy donors. The PCR employed 60 Vbeta primers together with 13 Jbeta primers. Assay used: immunoSEQ multiplex PCR; TCRdb lists only in-frame clones, some missing. The sample contains around 95,000 clones, over 65% of which appear only once. Overall study findings and caveats: Most of the TCR beta V segments (in an earlier analysis) were productive either about 87% or about 30% of the time. In terms of immune exposure information, only CMV serostatus was available.

The CDR3 loop spans 15 amino acids. CDR1 and CDR2 (germline): LNHDA, SQIVND (reference sequence). Between the trimmed V and J ends, which lost 0 bases and 3 bases, there was a span of 10 bases. This clonotype was sampled from a male donor in good health and CMV-seronegative. Sequencing was done on a sample of PBMCs. This rearrangement joins TRBV19 to TRBJ2-3; D might be TRBD1 (6 bases). The CDR3 bases are TGTGCCAGTAGTATAGAAGGTAGGGGGACAGATACGCAGTATTTT. It is translated as CASSIEGRGTDTQYF.